This T cell receptor (beta chain) was captured in a study of blood T cell repertoires in COVID-19. Overall study context: The United States, Italy and Spain provided the acute and convalescent COVID-19 samples. T cells, B-cell-depleted T cells, or PBMCs supplied cDNA or gDNA.

Authors' methods: Scientists estimated how many nucleated cells there were by amplifying reference gene primers. Sequencing used immunoSEQ multiplex PCR; TCRdb keeps in-frame clones, though not all of them. That table supplies the V and J calls and clone size; D and trimming were determined from the DNA. The profile shows approximately 160,000 clones, 81% of them singletons. This CDR3 spans 13 amino acids. CDR1 and CDR2 (germline): SSHAT, FNYEAQ (reference sequence). Trimming removed 1 base from V and 5 bases from J, with 8 bases in between. This clone was detected a few times. This TCR was recovered from a human donor in a cohort sampled during active COVID-19. This chain joins TRBV7-7 and TRBJ1-1; D may be TRBD1 (6 bases). Sequenced sample: peripheral blood. CDR3 residues: CASSLGQGTEAFF. CDR3 coding DNA: TGTGCCAGCAGCTTAGGGCAGGGGACTGAAGCTTTCTTT.